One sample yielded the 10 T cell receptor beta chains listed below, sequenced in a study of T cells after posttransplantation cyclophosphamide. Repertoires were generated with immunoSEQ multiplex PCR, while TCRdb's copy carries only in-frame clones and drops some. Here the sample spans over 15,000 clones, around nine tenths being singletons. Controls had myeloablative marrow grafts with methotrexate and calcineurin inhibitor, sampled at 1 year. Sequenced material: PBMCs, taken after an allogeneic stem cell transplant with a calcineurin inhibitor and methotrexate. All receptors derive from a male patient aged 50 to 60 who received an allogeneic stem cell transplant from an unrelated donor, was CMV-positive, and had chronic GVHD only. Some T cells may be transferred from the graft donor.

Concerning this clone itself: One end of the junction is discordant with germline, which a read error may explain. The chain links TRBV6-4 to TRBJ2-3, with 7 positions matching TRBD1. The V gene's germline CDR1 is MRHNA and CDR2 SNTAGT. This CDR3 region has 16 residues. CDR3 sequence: CASSETPGGSRDTQYF. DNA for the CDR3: TGTGCCAGCAGTGAAACCCCAGGGGGTAGCAGAGATACGCAGTATTTT.

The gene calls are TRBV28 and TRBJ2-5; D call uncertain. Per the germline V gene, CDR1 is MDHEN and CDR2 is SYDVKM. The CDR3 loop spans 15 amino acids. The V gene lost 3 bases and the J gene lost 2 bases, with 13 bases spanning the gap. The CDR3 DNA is TGTGCCAGCAGTTTGGTTCGAAAGACACAAGAGACCCAGTACTTC. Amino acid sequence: CASSLVRKTQETQYF.

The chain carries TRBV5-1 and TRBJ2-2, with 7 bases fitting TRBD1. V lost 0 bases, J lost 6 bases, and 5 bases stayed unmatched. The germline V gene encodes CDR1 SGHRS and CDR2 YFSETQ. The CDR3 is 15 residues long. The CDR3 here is CASSLAVGQAGELFF. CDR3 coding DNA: TGCGCCAGCAGCTTGGCAGTTGGACAGGCCGGGGAGCTGTTTTTT.

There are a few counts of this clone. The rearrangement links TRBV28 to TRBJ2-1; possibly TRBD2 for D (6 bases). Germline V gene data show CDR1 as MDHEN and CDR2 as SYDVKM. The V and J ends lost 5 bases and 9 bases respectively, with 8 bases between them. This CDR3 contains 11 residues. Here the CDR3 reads CASSLASEQFF. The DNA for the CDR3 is TGTGCCAGCAGTCTAGCGTCTGAGCAGTTCTTC.

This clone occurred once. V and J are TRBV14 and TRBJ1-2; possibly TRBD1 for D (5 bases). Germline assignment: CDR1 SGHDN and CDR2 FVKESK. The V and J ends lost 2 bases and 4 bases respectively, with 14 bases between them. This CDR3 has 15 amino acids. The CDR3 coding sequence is TGTGCCAGCAGCCAACGTTCAGACAGCCCCTATGGCTACACCTTC. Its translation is CASSQRSDSPYGYTF.

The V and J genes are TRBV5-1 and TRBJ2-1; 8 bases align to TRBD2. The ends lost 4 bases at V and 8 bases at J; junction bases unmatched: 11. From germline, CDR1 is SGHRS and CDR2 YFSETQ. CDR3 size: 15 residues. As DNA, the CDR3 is TGCGCCAGCAGCATTGGAAGCGGGAGTATCTATGAGCAGTTCTTC. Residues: CASSIGSGSIYEQFF.

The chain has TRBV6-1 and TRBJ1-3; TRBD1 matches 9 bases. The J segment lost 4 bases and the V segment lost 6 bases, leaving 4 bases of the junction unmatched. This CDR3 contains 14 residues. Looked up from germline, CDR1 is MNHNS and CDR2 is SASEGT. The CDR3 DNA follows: TGTGCCAGCAGGAGTGGACAGGGGGGAAACACCATATATTTT. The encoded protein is CASRSGQGGNTIYF.

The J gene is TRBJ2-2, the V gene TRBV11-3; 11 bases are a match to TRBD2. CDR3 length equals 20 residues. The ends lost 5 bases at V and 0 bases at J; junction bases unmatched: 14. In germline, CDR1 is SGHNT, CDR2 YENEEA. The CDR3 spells CASSPLPVGLAEPNTGELFF. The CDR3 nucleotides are TGTGCCAGCAGCCCATTGCCCGTGGGACTAGCGGAACCGAACACCGGGGAGCTGTTTTTT.

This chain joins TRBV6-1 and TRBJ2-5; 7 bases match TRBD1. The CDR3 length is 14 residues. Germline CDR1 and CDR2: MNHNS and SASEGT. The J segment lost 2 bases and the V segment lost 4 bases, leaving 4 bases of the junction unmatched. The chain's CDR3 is CASSVTGSQETQYF. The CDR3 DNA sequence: TGTGCCAGCAGTGTGACAGGGTCACAAGAGACCCAGTACTTC.

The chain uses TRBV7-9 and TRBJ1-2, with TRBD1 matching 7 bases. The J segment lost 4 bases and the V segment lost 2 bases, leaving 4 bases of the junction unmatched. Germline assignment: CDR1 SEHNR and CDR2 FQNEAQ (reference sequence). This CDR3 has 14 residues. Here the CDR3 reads CASSLQGERYGYTF. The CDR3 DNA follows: TGTGCCAGCAGCTTACAGGGGGAACGCTATGGCTACACCTTC.